This TCR beta chain derives from a study of T cell changes during pregnancy in multiple sclerosis (dated by TCRdb to the late 2010s). In terms of the full investigation: The study examined how the T cell repertoire changed over the course of pregnancy in women with multiple sclerosis.

The library came from the immunoSEQ multiplex PCR assay. The clones in this table, taken by TCRdb from immuneACCESS, are in-frame only. Not every clone is retained; where verified, under half of the shortfall comes from an unresolved V gene, and the cause of the rest is unknown. The sample table shows 45,000 to 60,000 clones, and about 88% are seen once. The top ten clonotypes cover 2.5% to 3.5% of the sample. For this clone: Its cognate antigen has yet to be identified. Base qualities are not at hand, and no much larger clone is one base apart.

This specimen consisted of CD8+ T cells from peripheral blood mononuclear cells, obtained before pregnancy. The origin of this receptor is a female donor with multiple sclerosis, enrolled in a pregnancy study.

For the CDR3, the sequence is CASSDNFEGTGEIGELFF. DNA sequence: TGTGCCAGCAGCGACAACTTCGAGGGGACAGGGGAGATCGGGGAGCTGTTTTTT. Here the chain combines TRBV9 and TRBJ2-2, with 10 central nucleotides matching TRBD1. The CDR3 contains 18 residues, cysteine and phenylalanine counted. Left in the record is the CDR3 DNA by itself, 54 bases read in frame from the first base. Germline trimming amounts to 3 bases on V and 7 bases on J, with 15 as the count of junction bases outside the gene matches. Sequences SGDLS (CDR1) and YYNGEE (CDR2) are obtained from the germline V gene. Beyond the CDR3, the reference TRBV9 and TRBJ2-2 genes provide the residues; the full variable domain reads: DSGVTQTPKHLITATGQRVTLRCSPRSGDLSVYWYQQSLDQGLQFLIQYYNGEERAKGNILERFSAQQFPDLHSELNLSSLELGDSALYFCASSDNFEGTGEIGELFFGEGSRLTVL.